This entry describes one T cell receptor (beta chain). Trimming removed 7 bases at V and 6 bases at J, with 24 bases between. The germline gives CDR1 SNHLY, CDR2 FYNNEI. The CDR3 spans 16 residues. An approximately 200 ng quantity of DNA, 25,000 to 35,000 T cell genomes, went into the sorted-subset replicate PCRs. Under the authors' procedure: Filtering differed for immunoSEQ, which gave only junction sequences without quality scores. Using immunoSEQ multiplex PCR, the repertoire was profiled, and TCRdb retains in-frame clones only, with some absent. D and trimming were read from the DNA, whereas the V and J calls and clone size are those reported in that table. Among millions of clones listed, roughly nine tenths were seen once. This specimen belongs to a study of shared clonotypes between healthy human individuals. Looking at the study overall: Aged 18 to 49, the donors were two women and a few men.

All of the donors resided in Nashville, Tennessee, and each was a Caucasian adult. This clonotype was sampled from a man aged 18-30 years in good health. Sequences were obtained from naive CD4+ T cells sorted from blood. Documented subset: CD45RA+ positively selected. The chain is built from TRBV2 and TRBJ1-1; unclear D gene. The CDR3: CASKVRPLLGRAEAFF. The DNA of the CDR3 is TGTGCCAGCAAAGTCAGGCCCCTCTTGGGAAGAGCTGAAGCTTTCTTT.